The clone carrying this T cell receptor (beta chain) was found a few times. Its antigen is unknown. These data originate in a study of T cells after yellow fever vaccination. Background on the study: Any fraction with a low cell number was prepared using SMART-Seq v4 Ultra Low Input. Findings and limits, study-wide: The secondary response showed a weaker magnitude and a faster peak, day 5 versus 15. Post-booster repertoires again held most primary-vaccination clones (about 95% CD4, 88% CD8).

Making TCR cDNA involved 5'RACE template switching, which added UMIs and a universal primer site. MiXCR, applied by TCRdb to the 5' RACE reads, yields one record per CDR3 protein. The sample lists approximately 250,000 distinct CDR3 sequences, 5.2% occurring once. Per germline, CDR1 SGHRS and CDR2 YFSETQ. This CDR3 has 14 residues. V was pared by 0 bases and J by 10 bases, with 7 bases of the junction left unmatched. The chain carries TRBV5-1 and TRBJ1-1, with 9 nucleotides matching TRBD1. Sequenced material: CD4+ T cells sorted from PBMCs, taken on the day of the yellow fever booster vaccination. The TCR originated in a man younger than 30 who received the YFV17D yellow fever vaccine. The CDR3: CASSLADRGLSAFF. CDR3 bases: TGCGCCAGCAGCTTGGCGGACAGGGGACTATCAGCTTTCTTT.